A selection of T cell receptor beta chains follows, all from one sample in a study of blood T cell repertoires in COVID-19. TCRdb's table, derived via immunoSEQ multiplex PCR, lists solely in-frame clones and lacks some. The sample lists 200,000 or so clones, over 75% occurring once. The sequenced sample was PBMCs or T cells enriched from blood (not recorded which). These receptors originate from a woman in her 40s with acute COVID-19. Each CDR3 is given with its conserved first and last residue. A D gene is named only where the DNA matches it firmly. The size entry is marked missing in some rows and otherwise reads once, few, many or a size class.

abundance	d_gene	v_gene	j_gene	CDR3nt	CDR3aa
-	-	TRBV7-2	TRBJ1-5	TGTGCCAGCAGCTTGTTGCGGGGCAGCAATCAGCCCCAGCATTTT	CASSLLRGSNQPQHF
few	-	TRBV19	TRBJ2-6	TGTGCCAGTAGTCGAGACGGGGGCTCTGGGGCCAACGTCCTGACTTTC	CASSRDGGSGANVLTF
many	-	TRBV5-4	TRBJ2-7	TGTGCCAGCAGCGCACACACAGGGCGCGAGCAGTACTTC	CASSAHTGREQYF
few	-	TRBV12-3/TRBV12-4	TRBJ2-7	TGTGCCAGCAGCCGCCGCGGCGAGCAGTACTTC	CASSRRGEQYF
-	TRBD1	TRBV28	TRBJ1-4	TGTGCCAGCACCATTCCCTCGGGCAGGGGGGTTGAAAAACTGTTTTTT	CASTIPSGRGVEKLFF
-	TRBD1	TRBV29-1	TRBJ1-5	TGCAGCGTTGCGACAGGGTTATTATACGAGCCCCAGCATTTT	CSVATGLLYEPQHF
-	-	TRBV27	TRBJ1-2	TGTGCCAGCAGTGAGAGGGGGGGCTATGGCTACACCTTC	CASSERGGYGYTF
-	-	TRBV19	TRBJ1-1	TGTGCCAGTAGTATAAATGGGGAGACTGAAGCTTTCTTT	CASSINGETEAFF
-	-	TRBV10-2	TRBJ2-7	TGCGCCAGCAGTGACAGGGTCTACGAGCAGTACTTC	CASSDRVYEQYF
-	TRBD1	TRBV7-2	TRBJ2-7	TGTGCCAGCAGCTTAGGACAGGGGGCCTACGAGCAGTACTTC	CASSLGQGAYEQYF
-	TRBD1	TRBV28	TRBJ1-2	TGTGCCAGCAGTCGGACAGGGGCCAGCTATGGCTACACCTTC	CASSRTGASYGYTF
-	TRBD2	TRBV3-1/TRBV3-2	TRBJ2-7	TGTGCCAGCAGCCAAGTAGCGGGTTCCTACGAGCAGTACTTC	CASSQVAGSYEQYF
-	-	TRBV6-5	TRBJ1-2	TGTGCCAGCAGTTACGCTCGGGGTCAGGATGGCTACACCTTC	CASSYARGQDGYTF
-	TRBD1	TRBV2	TRBJ2-7	TGTGCCAGCGACAGGGACGACGAGCAGTACTTC	CASDRDDEQYF
-	TRBD2	TRBV4-2	TRBJ2-2	TGTGCCAGCAGCCACGCTGTCAGACTAGCGGGAGCCTCGTACACCGGGGAGCTGTTTTTT	CASSHAVRLAGASYTGELFF
few	-	TRBV27	TRBJ2-7	TGTGCCAGCAGTTTCTCGCGGGACCGCTCCTACGAGCAGTACTTC	CASSFSRDRSYEQYF
-	TRBD1	TRBV5-6	TRBJ1-3	TGTGCCAGCAGCTTACAACAGGGGCCAGGAAACACCATATATTTT	CASSLQQGPGNTIYF
few	-	TRBV7-9	TRBJ2-3	TGTGCCAGCAGCCAGTCAGGCAGGGAGGTTTTGTATTTT	CASSQSGREVLYF
-	-	TRBV27	TRBJ1-5	TGTGCCAGCAGTTTATCAGCGGGGTTTTATCAGCCCCAGCATTTT	CASSLSAGFYQPQHF
-	TRBD1	TRBV18	TRBJ2-1	TGTGCCAGCTCACCCCGACAGGGGGCTTACAATGAGCAGTTCTTC	CASSPRQGAYNEQFF
-	TRBD1	TRBV3-1/TRBV3-2	TRBJ1-1	TGTGCCAGCAGCCAAGCCGCCCTATTTCAGACAGGGGCGAACACTGAAGCTTTCTTT	CASSQAALFQTGANTEAFF
-	TRBD1	TRBV7-8	TRBJ2-7	TGTGCCAGCAGCCTCGGGACAGGGAGGGTCAGCACCTACGAGCAGTACTTC	CASSLGTGRVSTYEQYF
-	TRBD1	TRBV5-1	TRBJ2-7	TGCGCCAGCAGCTTCCCCGGGACAGGGGGCTACGAGCAGTACTTC	CASSFPGTGGYEQYF
few	-	TRBV11-2	TRBJ1-2	TGTGCCAGCAGCCTGAGGGACACCAACTATGGCTACACCTTC	CASSLRDTNYGYTF
once	-	TRBV18	TRBJ1-5	TGTGCCAGCTCACCACAATGGCAGGGGAATCAGCCCCAGCATTTT	CASSPQWQGNQPQHF
-	-	TRBV7-2	TRBJ2-1	TGTGCCAGCAGCTTAGAGGTGGGCTTATACAATGAGCAGTTCTTC	CASSLEVGLYNEQFF
-	-	TRBV4-2	TRBJ1-2	TGTGCCAGCAGCCAAGAGGGGGGGCAAGTCTATGGCTACACCTTC	CASSQEGGQVYGYTF
-	-	TRBV2	TRBJ1-5	TGTGCCAGCAGTGCCCGCGGGGGGCTAGGTCAGCCCCAGCATTTT	CASSARGGLGQPQHF
-	-	TRBV15	TRBJ2-7	TGTGCCACCAGCAGAGATAGGGGGATCTCCTACGAGCAGTACTTC	CATSRDRGISYEQYF
few	-	TRBV6-2/TRBV6-3	TRBJ1-1	TGTGCCAGCAGTTACACTGAGAACACTGAAGCTTTCTTT	CASSYTENTEAFF
-	TRBD1	TRBV30	TRBJ1-4	TGTGCCTGGGAACAGGGGGCGGATGAAAAACTGTTTTTT	CAWEQGADEKLFF
-	-	TRBV11-3	TRBJ2-1	TGTGCCAGCAGCCTACGGGACTCTTACAATGAGCAGTTCTTC	CASSLRDSYNEQFF
-	TRBD1	TRBV6-5	TRBJ1-4	TGTGCCAGCAGCCGGACAGGGTTAACTAATGAAAAACTGTTTTTT	CASSRTGLTNEKLFF
many	-	TRBV15	TRBJ1-5	TGTGCCACCAGCAGAGACGCGGAAGGCAATCAGCCCCAGCATTTT	CATSRDAEGNQPQHF
-	-	TRBV19	TRBJ1-6	TGTGCCTCTCCCCTGACCGAGACACATTCACCCCTCCACTTT	CASPLTETHSPLHF
-	TRBD1	TRBV19	TRBJ1-1	TGTGCCAGTAGTATAGGACAGGGGGACAAAGCTTTCTTT	CASSIGQGDKAFF
-	-	TRBV19	TRBJ2-6	TGTGCCAGTAGTCCCTATCGTTCAGGGGCCAACGTCCTGACTTTC	CASSPYRSGANVLTF
-	TRBD1	TRBV6-5	TRBJ1-2	TGTGCCAGCAGTTACCTTACAGGGGCAGATAACTATGGCTACACCTTC	CASSYLTGADNYGYTF
-	TRBD2	TRBV10-3	TRBJ2-7	TGTGCCATCAAGGGGACTAGCGGGGGGTCGCCGGGCGAGCAGTACTTC	CAIKGTSGGSPGEQYF
-	TRBD2	TRBV3-1/TRBV3-2	TRBJ2-1	TGTGCCAGCAGCCAGGGTAGCGGGTCGGTCCGGGAGCAGTTCTTC	CASSQGSGSVREQFF
few	TRBD1	TRBV20-1	TRBJ2-7	TGCAGTGCTAGTTCCAGGGGGCATTCCTACGAGCAGTACTTC	CSASSRGHSYEQYF